Reported below is one T cell receptor (beta chain). Per the authors' pipeline: The authors estimated nucleated cell counts from reference gene primer amplification. Assay: immunoSEQ multiplex PCR; the TCRdb copy retains only in-frame clones and omits some. The DNA gave D and trimming, while V, J and clone size come from that table. The sample consists of about 110,000 clones, just under 90% of them appearing once. V was clipped by 1 base and J by 7 bases, with 8 bases between them. Germline V CDR1 and CDR2: MGHDK, SYGVNS. The CDR3 covers 13 residues. This sample stems from a study of blood T cell repertoires in COVID-19. For the study at large: Specimens from acute and convalescent COVID-19 originated in the United States, Italy and Spain. PBMCs, B-cell-depleted T cells, or T cells provided the cDNA or gDNA that made up the material.

The rearrangement joins TRBV25-1 to TRBJ2-1; the D gene is possibly TRBD2 (6 bases). Sequencing was performed on peripheral blood. This receptor was taken from a woman aged 50 to 60 with acute or convalescent COVID-19. CDR3 region: CASSESGRNEQFF. CDR3 DNA sequence: TGTGCCAGCAGTGAATCGGGGAGGAATGAGCAGTTCTTC.